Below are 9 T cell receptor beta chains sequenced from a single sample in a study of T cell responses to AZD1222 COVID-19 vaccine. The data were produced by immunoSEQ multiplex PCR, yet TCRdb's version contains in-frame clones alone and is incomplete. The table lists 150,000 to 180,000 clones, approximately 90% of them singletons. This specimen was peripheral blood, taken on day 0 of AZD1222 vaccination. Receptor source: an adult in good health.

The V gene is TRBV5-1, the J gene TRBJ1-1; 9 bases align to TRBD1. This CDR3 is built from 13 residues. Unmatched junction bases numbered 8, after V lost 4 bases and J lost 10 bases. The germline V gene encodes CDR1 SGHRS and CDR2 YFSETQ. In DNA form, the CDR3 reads TGCGCCAGCAGCGTCGGACAGGGGAGCGTAGCTTTCTTT. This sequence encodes CASSVGQGSVAFF. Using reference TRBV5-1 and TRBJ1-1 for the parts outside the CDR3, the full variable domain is KAGVTQTPRYLIKTRGQQVTLSCSPISGHRSVSWYQQTPGQGLQFLFEYFSETQRNKGNFPGRFSGRQFSNSRSEMNVSTLELGDSALYLCASSVGQGSVAFFGQGTRLTVV.

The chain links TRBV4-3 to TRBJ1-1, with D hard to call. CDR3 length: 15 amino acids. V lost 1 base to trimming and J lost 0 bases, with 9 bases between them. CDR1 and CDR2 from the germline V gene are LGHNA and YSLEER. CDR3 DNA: TGCGCCAGCAGCCAAGTACAGACCCTGAACACTGAAGCTTTCTTT. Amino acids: CASSQVQTLNTEAFF.

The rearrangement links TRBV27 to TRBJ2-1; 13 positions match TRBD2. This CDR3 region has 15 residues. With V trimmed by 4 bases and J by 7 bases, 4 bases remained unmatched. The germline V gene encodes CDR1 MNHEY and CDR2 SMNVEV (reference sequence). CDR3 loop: CASSSGLAGVNEQFF. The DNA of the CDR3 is TGTGCCAGCAGTTCCGGACTAGCGGGGGTTAATGAGCAGTTCTTC.

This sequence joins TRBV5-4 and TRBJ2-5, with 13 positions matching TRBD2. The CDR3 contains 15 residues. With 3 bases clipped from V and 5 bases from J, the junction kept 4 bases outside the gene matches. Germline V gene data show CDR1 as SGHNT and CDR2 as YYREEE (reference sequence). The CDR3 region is CASSWTSGGGETQYF. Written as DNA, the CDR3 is TGTGCCAGCAGCTGGACTAGCGGGGGTGGGGAGACCCAGTACTTC.

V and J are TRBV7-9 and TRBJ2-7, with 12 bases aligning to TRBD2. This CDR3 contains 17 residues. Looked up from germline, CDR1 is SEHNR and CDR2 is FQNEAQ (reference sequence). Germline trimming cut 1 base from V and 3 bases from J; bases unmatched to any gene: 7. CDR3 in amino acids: CASSLVSGLAGNYEQYF. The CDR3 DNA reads TGTGCCAGCAGCTTAGTATCCGGACTAGCGGGGAACTACGAGCAGTACTTC.

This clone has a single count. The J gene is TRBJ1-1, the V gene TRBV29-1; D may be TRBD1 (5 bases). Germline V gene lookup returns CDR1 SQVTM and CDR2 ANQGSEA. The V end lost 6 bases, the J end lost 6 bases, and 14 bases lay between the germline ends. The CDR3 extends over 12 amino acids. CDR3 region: CSVDNSGAEAFF. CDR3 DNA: TGCAGCGTAGATAATTCGGGGGCTGAAGCTTTCTTT.

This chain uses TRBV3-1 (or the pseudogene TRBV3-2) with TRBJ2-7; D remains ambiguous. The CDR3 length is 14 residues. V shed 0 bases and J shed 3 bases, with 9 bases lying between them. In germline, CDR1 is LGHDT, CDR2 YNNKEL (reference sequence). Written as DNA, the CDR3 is TGTGCCAGCAGCCAAGATGTCGACCACTACGAGCAGTACTTC. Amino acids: CASSQDVDHYEQYF.

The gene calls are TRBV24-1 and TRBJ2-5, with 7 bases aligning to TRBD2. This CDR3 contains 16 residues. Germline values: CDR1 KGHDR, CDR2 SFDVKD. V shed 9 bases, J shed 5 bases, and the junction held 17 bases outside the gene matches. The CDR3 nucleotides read TGTGCCACCCGAGGGACTAAGGGGTCGGAGTGGGAGACCCAGTACTTC. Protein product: CATRGTKGSEWETQYF.

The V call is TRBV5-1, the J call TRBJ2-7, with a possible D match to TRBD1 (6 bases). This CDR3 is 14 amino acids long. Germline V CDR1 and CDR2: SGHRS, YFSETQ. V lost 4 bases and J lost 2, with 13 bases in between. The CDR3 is CASSPGTSTYEQYF. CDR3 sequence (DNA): TGCGCCAGCAGCCCCGGGACATCGACCTACGAGCAGTACTTC. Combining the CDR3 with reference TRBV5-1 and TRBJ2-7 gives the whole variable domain KAGVTQTPRYLIKTRGQQVTLSCSPISGHRSVSWYQQTPGQGLQFLFEYFSETQRNKGNFPGRFSGRQFSNSRSEMNVSTLELGDSALYLCASSPGTSTYEQYFGPGTRLTVT.